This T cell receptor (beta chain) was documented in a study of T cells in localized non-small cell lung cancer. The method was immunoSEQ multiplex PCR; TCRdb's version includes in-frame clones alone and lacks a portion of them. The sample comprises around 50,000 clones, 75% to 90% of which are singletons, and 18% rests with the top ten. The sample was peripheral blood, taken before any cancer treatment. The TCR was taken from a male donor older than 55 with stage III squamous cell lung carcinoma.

The CDR3 DNA reads TGTGCCAGCAGCCCATCGGCCACAGATACGCAGTATTTT. Amino acids: CASSPSATDTQYF. This chain links TRBV7-3 with TRBJ2-3; D unclear. The V gene lost 5 bases and the J gene lost 2 bases, with 8 bases spanning the gap. Looked up from germline, CDR1 is SGHTA and CDR2 is FQGTGA. The CDR3 runs to 13 residues.